The present entry profiles one T cell receptor beta chain with its context. Treatment of the sample: around 19 received Ad26.COV2.S at low or high dose, single or two shots; about five received placebo; per-sample allocation not given. Sampling occurred on day 63 after the first vaccine or placebo injection. The entry originates in a study of Ad26.COV2.S vaccination and SARS-CoV-2 variants. V shed 6 bases and J 8 bases; nucleotides not matched to a gene: 11. CDR3 size: 15 residues. Germline-derived CDR1 and CDR2 are MNHEY and SVGAGI. Measured with immunoSEQ multiplex PCR; TCRdb has only the in-frame clones, and not every one. The sample records around 320,000 clones, about 82% being singletons.

The starting material was peripheral blood, obtained in a trial of Ad26.COV2.S vaccine versus placebo. The chain links TRBV6-5 to TRBJ1-3, with 9 nucleotides matching TRBD1. The source is a person aged 18-65 years who received the Ad26.COV2.S COVID-19 vaccine or a placebo. Written as DNA, the CDR3 is TGTGCCAGCAGACACACAGGGGGCCGACGATACACCATATATTTT. It is translated as CASRHTGGRRYTIYF.